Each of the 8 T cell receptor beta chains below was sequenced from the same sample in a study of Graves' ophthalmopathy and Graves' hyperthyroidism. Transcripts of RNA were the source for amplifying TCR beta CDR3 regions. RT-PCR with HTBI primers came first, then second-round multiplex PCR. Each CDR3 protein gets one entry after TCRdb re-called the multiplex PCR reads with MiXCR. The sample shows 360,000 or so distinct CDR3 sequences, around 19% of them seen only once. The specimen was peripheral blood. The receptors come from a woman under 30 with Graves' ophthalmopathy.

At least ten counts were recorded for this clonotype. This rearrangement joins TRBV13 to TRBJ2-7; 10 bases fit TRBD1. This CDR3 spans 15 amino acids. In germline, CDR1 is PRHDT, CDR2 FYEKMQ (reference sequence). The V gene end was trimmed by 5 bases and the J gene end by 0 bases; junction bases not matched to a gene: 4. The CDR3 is CASSPGQGSSYEQYF. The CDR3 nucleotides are TGTGCCAGCAGCCCGGGACAGGGGAGCTCCTACGAGCAGTACTTC.

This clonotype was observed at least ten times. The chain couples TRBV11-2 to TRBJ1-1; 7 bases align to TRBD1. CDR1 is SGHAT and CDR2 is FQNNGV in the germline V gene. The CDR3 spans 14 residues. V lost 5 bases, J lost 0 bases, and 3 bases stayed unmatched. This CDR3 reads CASSQDRLNTEAFF. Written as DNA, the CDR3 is TGTGCCAGCAGCCAGGACAGGCTGAACACTGAAGCTTTCTTT.

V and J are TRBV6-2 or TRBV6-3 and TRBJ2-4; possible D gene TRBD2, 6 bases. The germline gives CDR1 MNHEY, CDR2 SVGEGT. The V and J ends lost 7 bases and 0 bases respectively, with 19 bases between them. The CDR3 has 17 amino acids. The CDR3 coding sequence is TGTGCCAGCACCGACGGGGGTAGAGGAGGAGCCAAAAACATTCAGTACTTC. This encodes CASTDGGRGGAKNIQYF.

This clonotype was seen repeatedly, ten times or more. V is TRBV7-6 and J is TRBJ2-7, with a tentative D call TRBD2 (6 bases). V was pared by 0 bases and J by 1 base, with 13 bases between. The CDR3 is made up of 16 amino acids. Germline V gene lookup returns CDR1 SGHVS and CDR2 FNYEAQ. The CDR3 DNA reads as TGTGCCAGCAGCTTAGCTGATAGCGGATCATCCTACGAGCAGTACTTC. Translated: CASSLADSGSSYEQYF.

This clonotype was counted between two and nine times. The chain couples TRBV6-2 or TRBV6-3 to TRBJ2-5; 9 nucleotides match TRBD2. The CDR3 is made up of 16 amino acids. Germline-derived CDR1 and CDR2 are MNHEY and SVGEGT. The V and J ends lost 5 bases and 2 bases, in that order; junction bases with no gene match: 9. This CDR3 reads CASSGSAGGLQETQYF. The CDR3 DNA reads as TGTGCCAGCAGTGGATCAGCGGGGGGTCTACAAGAGACCCAGTACTTC.

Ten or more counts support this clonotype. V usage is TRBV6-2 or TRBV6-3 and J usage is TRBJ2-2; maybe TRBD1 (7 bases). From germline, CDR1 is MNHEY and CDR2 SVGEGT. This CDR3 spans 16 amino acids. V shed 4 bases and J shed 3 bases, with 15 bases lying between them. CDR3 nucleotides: TGTGCCAGCAGTTCCGCCGACAGGGACTACACCGGGGAGCTGTTTTTT. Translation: CASSSADRDYTGELFF.

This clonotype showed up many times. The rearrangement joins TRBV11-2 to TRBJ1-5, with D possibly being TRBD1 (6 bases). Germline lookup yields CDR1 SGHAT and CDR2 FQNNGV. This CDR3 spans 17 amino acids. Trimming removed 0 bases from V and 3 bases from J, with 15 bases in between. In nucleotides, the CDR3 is TGTGCCAGCAGCTTAGAGACCACACAGGGCTACAATCAGCCCCAGCATTTT. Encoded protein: CASSLETTQGYNQPQHF.

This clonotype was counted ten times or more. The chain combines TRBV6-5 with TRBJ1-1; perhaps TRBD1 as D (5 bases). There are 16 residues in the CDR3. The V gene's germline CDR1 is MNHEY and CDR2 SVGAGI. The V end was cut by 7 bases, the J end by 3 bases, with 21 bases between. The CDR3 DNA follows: TGTGCCAGCACCCTAACGGGGTCAAGCAGGGACACTGAAGCTTTCTTT. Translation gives CASTLTGSSRDTEAFF.